Below are 19 T cell receptor beta chains sequenced from a single sample in a study of CD8 T cells in ankylosing spondylitis. General observations from the study: For ankylosing spondylitis blood, a TCR beta motif of eight or nine highly homologous variants appeared characteristic.

TCRdb itself ran the 5' RACE reads through MiXCR, one entry per CDR3 protein. The repertoire holds 220,000 or so distinct CDR3 sequences, with 18% as singletons. These receptors' targets are unknown. The specimen was blood, either unsorted or a sorted T cell fraction (not recorded which). The origin of the receptors is a male donor with ankylosing spondylitis.

This clonotype was counted between two and nine times. The chain uses TRBV20-1 and TRBJ2-1; 11 nucleotides agree with TRBD2. The junction had 4 bases not matched to a gene; V was cut back by 3 bases and J by 3 bases. This CDR3 is built from 15 residues. Germline CDR1 is DFQATT and CDR2 is SNEGSKA (reference sequence). For the CDR3, the DNA is TGCAGTGCTAGGGGAACTAGCGGGGGCTACAATGAGCAGTTCTTC. As protein: CSARGTSGGYNEQFF.

The rearrangement links TRBV7-3 to TRBJ2-1, with 9 bases matching TRBD1. From germline, CDR1 is SGHTA and CDR2 FQGTGA. The CDR3 has 18 amino acids. The trim removed 1 base at V and 6 bases at J, leaving 13 bases unmatched. The CDR3 DNA reads as TGTGCCAGCAGCTTAAAAGGTCCCGGGACAGGGAACCTCAATGAGCAGTTCTTC. Translation: CASSLKGPGTGNLNEQFF. The variable domain in full, completed from reference TRBV7-3 and TRBJ2-1, reads GAGVSQTPSNKVTEKGKYVELRCDPISGHTALYWYRQSLGQGPEFLIYFQGTGAADDSGLPNDRFFAVRPEGSVSTLKIQRTERGDSAVYLCASSLKGPGTGNLNEQFFGPGTRLTVL.

There are a few counts of this clonotype. The genes are TRBV18 and TRBJ2-7; D not resolved. CDR3 length equals 14 residues. Per the germline V gene, CDR1 is KGHSH and CDR2 is LQKENI. V was trimmed by 2 bases and J by 0 bases, leaving 8 bases between them. The chain's CDR3 is CASSPERTSYEQYF. The CDR3 DNA is TGTGCCAGCTCACCAGAACGGACCTCCTACGAGCAGTACTTC.

The rearrangement uses TRBV11-2 and TRBJ2-1, with D possibly being TRBD1 (5 bases). V gave up 4 bases and J gave up 0 bases, with 13 bases separating them. This CDR3 is built from 16 residues. Looked up from germline, CDR1 is SGHAT and CDR2 is FQNNGV. CDR3 sequence: CASSYTTASSYNEQFF. DNA of the CDR3: TGTGCCAGCAGCTATACGACAGCCAGCTCCTACAATGAGCAGTTCTTC.

The rearrangement joins TRBV11-2 to TRBJ2-3; 9 bases agree with TRBD1. Losses at the gene ends were 5 bases for V and 0 bases for J; bases not matched to a gene: 6. CDR1 is SGHAT and CDR2 is FQNNGV in the germline V gene. The CDR3 is 16 residues long. The CDR3 DNA sequence: TGTGCCAGCAGCCCCGGGACAGGGACCAGCACAGATACGCAGTATTTT. Amino acid sequence: CASSPGTGTSTDTQYF.

The V gene is TRBV6-1, the J gene TRBJ1-6; 9 positions agree with TRBD1. CDR1 and CDR2 (germline): MNHNS, SASEGT. CDR3 size: 14 residues. J gave up 9 bases and V 11 bases, and 11 bases lay outside the gene matches. For the CDR3, the DNA is TGTGCCCCTAGCACAGGGGGCGTTGGTTCACCCCTCCACTTT. Translating gives CAPSTGGVGSPLHF.

This clonotype was detected only a few times. The rearrangement links TRBV7-9 to TRBJ2-7, with D unclear. V was cut by 4 bases and J by 0 bases, with 7 bases left in between. CDR1 SEHNR and CDR2 FQNEAQ come from the germline V gene (reference sequence). The CDR3 is made up of 13 amino acids. CDR3 region: CASSSPASYEQYF. The CDR3 bases are TGTGCCAGCAGCTCCCCGGCCTCCTACGAGCAGTACTTC.

The chain has TRBV12-3 or TRBV12-4 and TRBJ1-5, with D uncertain. V was trimmed by 5 bases and J by 4 bases, leaving 6 bases between them. There are 12 residues in the CDR3. The CDR3 DNA is TGTGCCAGCAGTAGAGAGAATCAGCCCCAGCATTTT. Translating gives CASSRENQPQHF.

The rearrangement links TRBV27 to TRBJ1-2; TRBD1 aligns across 7 bases. V dropped 2 bases and J dropped 6; count of bases not matched to a gene: 6. This CDR3 region has 14 residues. Germline-derived CDR1 and CDR2 are MNHEY and SMNVEV (reference sequence). The CDR3 protein is CASSLTGRGHGYTF. The CDR3 nucleotides are TGTGCCAGCAGTTTAACTGGGAGGGGGCATGGCTACACCTTC.

This clonotype was detected only a few times. The rearrangement links TRBV7-9 to TRBJ1-3; D is uncertain. V was trimmed by 6 bases and J by 0 bases, leaving 12 bases between them. From germline, CDR1 is SEHNR and CDR2 FQNEAQ (reference sequence). The CDR3 is 15 residues long. The CDR3, as DNA: TGTGCCAGCAGTCCACAAGATAACTCTGGAAACACCATATATTTT. Translated, it gives CASSPQDNSGNTIYF.

The gene calls are TRBV10-3 and TRBJ1-5; TRBD1 matches at 8 bases. CDR1 and CDR2 from the germline V gene are ENHRY and SYGVKD. Trimming at V came to 3 bases and at J to 4 bases, leaving 5 bases not matched to a gene. CDR3 length: 15 amino acids. In nucleotides, the CDR3 is TGTGCCATCAGTGATCTCGACAGGGGTAATCAGCCCCAGCATTTT. This gives the protein CAISDLDRGNQPQHF.

This clonotype was seen a few times. The rearrangement joins TRBV27 to TRBJ2-1; 11 bases are shared with TRBD2. Per germline, CDR1 MNHEY and CDR2 SMNVEV (reference sequence). J was trimmed by 9 bases and V by 2 bases; bases with no gene match: 6. This CDR3 is 15 amino acids long. The CDR3 DNA reads TGTGCCAGCAGTTTAGTAACTAGCGGGAGAGGTGAGCAGTTCTTC. This gives the protein CASSLVTSGRGEQFF.

This clonotype has a handful of counts. The V call is TRBV20-1, the J call TRBJ1-6; D is perhaps TRBD1 (5 bases). V gave up 7 bases and J gave up 15 bases, with 16 bases separating them. CDR3 length equals 11 residues. CDR1 is DFQATT, CDR2 SNEGSKA, per germline (reference sequence). CDR3 nucleotide sequence: TGCAGTGACCTTACAGGATATCACCTCCACTTT. Translating gives CSDLTGYHLHF.

The J gene is TRBJ2-1, the V gene TRBV29-1; D remains ambiguous. Germline values: CDR1 SQVTM, CDR2 ANQGSEA. V was clipped by 1 base and J by 9 bases, with 10 bases between them. The length of the CDR3 is 12 residues. As DNA, the CDR3 is TGCAGCGTTGAAGGCCTACCTGCTGAGCAGTTCTTC. It yields the protein CSVEGLPAEQFF.

CDR3 region: CASSLMGGGNQPQHF. CDR3 in DNA: TGTGCCAGCAGCTTAATGGGTGGAGGCAATCAGCCCCAGCATTTT. This chain joins TRBV7-2 and TRBJ1-5; D unresolved. V lost 2 bases, J lost 2 bases, and 10 bases lay in between. From germline, CDR1 is SGHTA and CDR2 FQGNSA. This CDR3 region has 15 residues.

The V and J genes are TRBV27 and TRBJ1-2; TRBD1 matches at 7 bases. The germline CDR1 and CDR2 sequences are MNHEY and SMNVEV (reference sequence). The CDR3 totals 14 residues. The junction had 7 bases not matched to a gene; V was cut back by 5 bases and J by 4 bases. CDR3 region: CASSPLGGIYGYTF. CDR3 DNA sequence: TGTGCCAGCAGTCCTTTAGGGGGCATCTATGGCTACACCTTC.

This sequence joins TRBV7-9 and TRBJ1-2; D remains ambiguous. The CDR3 covers 11 residues. Germline CDR1 SEHNR, CDR2 FQNEAQ (reference sequence). V was trimmed by 5 bases and J by 8 bases, leaving 9 bases between them. CDR3 residues: CASSVPGGYTF. CDR3 sequence (DNA): TGTGCCAGCAGCGTGCCTGGGGGCTACACCTTC.

The rearrangement joins TRBV7-6 to TRBJ2-7; TRBD1 or TRBD2 may be the D gene (5 bases each). CDR1 and CDR2 (germline): SGHVS, FNYEAQ. The CDR3 has 14 amino acids. Between the trimmed V and J ends, which lost 1 base and 5 bases, there was a span of 12 bases. The CDR3 region is CASSLDVRDDEQYF. The CDR3 nucleotides are TGTGCCAGCAGCTTAGATGTCAGGGACGACGAGCAGTACTTC.

The rearrangement joins TRBV7-9 to TRBJ2-7; no reliable D call. CDR3 length: 14 residues. Per the germline V gene, CDR1 is SEHNR and CDR2 is FQNEAQ (reference sequence). V lost 5 bases and J 0 bases, leaving 11 bases between the germline ends. The CDR3: CASSPALPSYEQYF. The CDR3 nucleotides read TGTGCCAGCAGCCCAGCGTTACCCTCCTACGAGCAGTACTTC.